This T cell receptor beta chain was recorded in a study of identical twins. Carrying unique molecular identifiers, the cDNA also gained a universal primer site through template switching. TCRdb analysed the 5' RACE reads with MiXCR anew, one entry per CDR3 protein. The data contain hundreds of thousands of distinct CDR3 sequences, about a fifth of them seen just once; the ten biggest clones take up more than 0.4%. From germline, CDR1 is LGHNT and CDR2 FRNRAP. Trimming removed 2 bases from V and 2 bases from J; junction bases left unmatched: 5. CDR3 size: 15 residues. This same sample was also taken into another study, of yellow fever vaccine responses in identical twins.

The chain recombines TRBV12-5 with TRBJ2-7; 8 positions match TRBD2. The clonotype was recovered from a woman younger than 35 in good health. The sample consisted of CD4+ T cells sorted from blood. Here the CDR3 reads CASGLRLAGTYEQYF. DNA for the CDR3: TGTGCTAGTGGTTTGAGGCTAGCGGGTACCTACGAGCAGTACTTC.